Given below is one T cell receptor beta chain in context. Its antigen is undetermined. The data derive from a study of cytomegalovirus exposure and HLA in healthy donors. In the study overall: A subsequent analysis stated that the roughly 130 validation repertoires were run on the same platform as the roughly 700 first-cohort repertoires. General observations from the study: With high specificity and sensitivity, the classifier reportedly diagnosed cytomegalovirus status. There were a few CMV-associated chains whose specificity for CMV antigens was confirmed in vitro. A list of around 150 TCR beta chains associated with cytomegalovirus was given.

The repertoire was sequenced with immunoSEQ multiplex PCR; TCRdb's copy has only in-frame clones and lacks some. Of approximately 58,000 clones listed, over 75% are singletons. Trimming took off 3 bases at V and 3 bases at J, with 14 bases between the two ends. This CDR3 is 15 amino acids long. The germline CDR1 and CDR2 sequences are KGHSH and LQKENI. The source is a woman between 25 and 40 years old in good health and CMV-seronegative. The chain is built from TRBV18 and TRBJ1-1; D not certain. The source material was PBMCs. CDR3 bases: TGTGCCAGCTCACCTTCAACGGGGAGCGACACTGAAGCTTTCTTT. Translation: CASSPSTGSDTEAFF. Looking up the rest from reference TRBV18 and TRBJ1-1 gives the full variable domain: NAGVMQNPRHLVRRRGQEARLRCSPMKGHSHVYWYRQLPEEGLKFMVYLQKENIIDESGMPKERFSAEFPKEGPSILRIQQVVRGDSAAYFCASSPSTGSDTEAFFGQGTRLTVV.